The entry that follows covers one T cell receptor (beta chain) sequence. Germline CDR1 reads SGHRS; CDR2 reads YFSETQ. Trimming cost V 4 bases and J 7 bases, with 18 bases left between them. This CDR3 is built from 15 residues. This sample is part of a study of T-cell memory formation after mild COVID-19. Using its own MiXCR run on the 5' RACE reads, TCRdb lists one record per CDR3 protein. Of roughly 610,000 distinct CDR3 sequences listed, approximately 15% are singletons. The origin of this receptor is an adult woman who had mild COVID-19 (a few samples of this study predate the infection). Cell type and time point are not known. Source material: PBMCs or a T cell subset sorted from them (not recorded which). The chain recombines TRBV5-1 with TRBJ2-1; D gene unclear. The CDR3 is CASSVIGKAGNEQFF. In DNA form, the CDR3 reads TGCGCCAGCAGCGTCATTGGGAAGGCCGGGAATGAGCAGTTCTTC.